This T cell receptor beta chain was documented in a study of identifying expanded T cells in peripheral blood. Healthy donors had no documented immune events, such as infections, while sampled. Some clones are missing from TCRdb's copy, which holds only in-frame ones; the method was immunoSEQ multiplex PCR. The repertoire consists of about 63,000 clones, with around 83% occurring once and the leading ten covering 15% to 20%. This CDR3 comprises 13 residues. The germline CDR1 and CDR2 sequences are SGHRS and YFSETQ. The germline V and J ends were trimmed by 3 bases and 5 bases, with 11 bases remaining between them.

This rearrangement joins TRBV5-1 to TRBJ1-1, with unresolved D. This clonotype was obtained from a person aged 18 to 70 in good health. Sequenced material: blood. In nucleotides, the CDR3 is TGCGCCAGCAGCTCCGCGATAAGGACTGAAGCTTTCTTT. Translating gives CASSSAIRTEAFF.